This T cell receptor (beta chain) was sequenced in a study of T cell responses to AZD1222 COVID-19 vaccine. On the study more broadly: Whether given at about 4 or about 12 weeks, second doses were pooled.

The assay was immunoSEQ multiplex PCR, and TCRdb's table has in-frame clones only and misses some. The sample shows around 130,000 clones, 70% to 90% of them seen only once. The source was peripheral blood, collected on day 0 of AZD1222 vaccination. The sequence came from an adult in good health.

CDR3 DNA: TGTGCCAGCAGTGTCACTAGCGGTGGCACAGATACGCAGTATTTT. It yields the protein CASSVTSGGTDTQYF. The rearrangement joins TRBV2 to TRBJ2-3, with 8 bases that match TRBD2. The CDR3 loop spans 15 amino acids. The V gene end was trimmed by 4 bases and the J gene end by 1 base; junction bases not matched to a gene: 4. Germline CDR1 SNHLY, CDR2 FYNNEI.